This T cell receptor beta chain was captured in a study of cytomegalovirus exposure and HLA in healthy donors. The study's findings and limits: Altogether, about 160 TCR beta chains were recorded as cytomegalovirus-associated. TCR association rates varied by HLA locus in a later analysis, with DRB1 highest and HLA-C lowest. Prediction of most subjects' HLA-A and HLA-B alleles by TCR beta sequences was reportedly accurate.

The PCR was carried out with 60 Vbeta primers and 13 Jbeta primers. Assay used: immunoSEQ multiplex PCR; TCRdb lists only in-frame clones, some missing. In the table there are 150,000 to 180,000 clones, 70% to 80% of which are singletons. This clone was observed a single time. Its antigen is unidentified. Trimming took 3 bases from V and 0 from J, leaving 15 bases between them. CDR3 length: 17 amino acids. Germline-derived CDR1 and CDR2 are LNHDA and SQIVND (reference sequence). Sequenced material: PBMCs. The clonotype was recovered from a man under 40 in good health and CMV-seronegative. The chain combines TRBV19 with TRBJ1-5; possible D gene TRBD1, 6 bases. The CDR3 nucleotides read TGTGCCAGTAGTATCCCGACAGGAGACTATAGCAATCAGCCCCAGCATTTT. This encodes CASSIPTGDYSNQPQHF.